Presented here are 28 T cell receptor beta chains from one specimen sequenced in a study of CD8 T cells in Susac syndrome. Random hexamers served to reverse transcribe roughly 0.5 to 1 ug RNA. From the immunoSEQ multiplex PCR reads, TCRdb called clonotypes with MiXCR, one entry per CDR3 protein. The sample includes 160,000 or so distinct CDR3 sequences, 94% seen only once; the top ten take around 0.093%. The sample consisted of CD4+ T cells from PBMCs. The receptors were gathered from a human donor with multiple sclerosis.

The V gene is TRBV20-1, the J gene TRBJ1-1; TRBD1 is a possible D gene (5 bases). The CDR3 totals 13 residues. From germline, CDR1 is DFQATT and CDR2 SNEGSKA (reference sequence). V lost 6 bases to trimming and J lost 3 bases, with 14 bases between them. The chain's CDR3 is CSALDSLDTEAFF. As DNA, the CDR3 is TGCAGTGCCTTAGACAGCCTGGACACTGAAGCTTTCTTT.

The chain employs TRBV4-1 and TRBJ1-3; tentative D call: TRBD1 (6 bases). V was shortened by 1 base and J by 4 bases, with 17 bases between the two germline ends. Germline CDR1 is MGHRA and CDR2 is YSYEKL. CDR3 length equals 17 residues. The CDR3 protein is CASSQAHRADRGNTIYF. The CDR3 DNA reads TGCGCCAGCAGCCAAGCTCACAGGGCTGATAGAGGAAACACCATATATTTT.

This rearrangement joins TRBV9 to TRBJ1-1, with D perhaps matching TRBD1 (5 bases). The CDR3 is 14 residues long. Looked up from germline, CDR1 is SGDLS and CDR2 is YYNGEE. Trimming left V 0 bases short and J 6 bases short, with 12 bases between. CDR3 in DNA: TGTGCCAGCAGCGTAGCTCATGGGGGTCCTGAAGCTTTCTTT. Protein: CASSVAHGGPEAFF.

J is TRBJ1-1 and V is TRBV12-3 or TRBV12-4; no reliable D call. CDR3 length: 14 residues. Between the trimmed V and J ends, which lost 2 bases and 4 bases, there was a span of 11 bases. The CDR3 protein is CASSLYSRGTEAFF. CDR3 nucleotides: TGTGCCAGCAGTTTATACAGTCGGGGCACTGAAGCTTTCTTT.

This chain uses TRBV6-1 with TRBJ2-7; TRBD1 is a possible D gene (5 bases). Between the trimmed V and J ends, which lost 7 bases and 5 bases, there was a span of 21 bases. The CDR3 contains 15 residues. The germline V gene has CDR1 MNHNS and CDR2 SASEGT. In nucleotides, the CDR3 is TGTGCCAGCATATCAGGTGGGCAGGGCTTTGACGAGCAGTACTTC. Translated, it gives CASISGGQGFDEQYF.

The chain uses TRBV7-2 and TRBJ1-3; no clear D gene. The V end lost 4 bases, the J end lost 4 bases, and 5 bases lay between the germline ends. Germline V gene sequence: CDR1 SGHTA, CDR2 FQGNSA. The CDR3 sequence is 12 residues long. CDR3: CASSSRGNTIYF. CDR3 DNA sequence: TGTGCCAGCAGCTCCCGGGGAAACACCATATATTTT.

This chain connects TRBV24-1 to TRBJ2-1; the D call may be TRBD1 or TRBD2 (5 bases each). The germline gives CDR1 KGHDR, CDR2 SFDVKD. This CDR3 contains 13 residues. Trimming cost V 9 bases and J 0 bases, with 8 bases left between them. CDR3 sequence: CATRGSSYNEQFF. CDR3 bases: TGTGCCACCCGGGGCAGCTCCTACAATGAGCAGTTCTTC.

The chain couples TRBV6-5 to TRBJ1-4, with D uncertain. Germline V gives CDR1 MNHEY, CDR2 SVGAGI. This CDR3 spans 15 amino acids. Trimming removed 2 bases at V and 4 bases at J, with 11 bases between. The CDR3 bases are TGTGCCAGCAGTTACGGGTTGACGGGTAATGAAAAACTGTTTTTT. The encoded protein is CASSYGLTGNEKLFF.

This sequence joins TRBV5-1 and TRBJ2-7; tentatively, D is TRBD1 (5 bases). Germline V gene lookup returns CDR1 SGHRS and CDR2 YFSETQ. The V end lost 4 bases, the J end lost 3 bases, and 17 bases lay between the germline ends. The CDR3 has 15 amino acids. The CDR3 region is CASSTQGGSHYEQYF. The CDR3, as DNA: TGCGCCAGCAGCACCCAGGGTGGGTCCCACTACGAGCAGTACTTC.

This clonotype was detected once. The CDR3 region has the DNA TGTGCCAGCAGTTACGGCGACAGGGTAGGCGGCATTCAGTACTTC. This translates into CASSYGDRVGGIQYF. The V gene is TRBV6-6, the J gene TRBJ2-4; TRBD1 agrees at 7 bases. V gave up 2 bases and J gave up 9 bases; unmatched junction bases: 10. Germline loops: CDR1 MNHNY, CDR2 SVGAGI (reference sequence). There are 15 residues in the CDR3.

V is TRBV18 and J is TRBJ2-5; D gene ambiguous. The CDR3 loop spans 12 amino acids. V was pared by 3 bases and J by 4 bases, with 6 bases between. Germline V gene lookup returns CDR1 KGHSH and CDR2 LQKENI. The DNA for the CDR3 is TGTGCCAGCTCACCCTTCACAGAGACCCAGTACTTC. Protein sequence: CASSPFTETQYF.

The V and J genes are TRBV5-1 and TRBJ2-3, with D possibly TRBD1 on 6 matching bases. Trimming cost V 4 bases and J 0 bases, with 12 bases left between them. CDR1 and CDR2 from the germline V gene are SGHRS and YFSETQ. CDR3 length equals 15 residues. CDR3 loop: CASSTQGSSTDTQYF. CDR3 in DNA: TGCGCCAGCAGCACACAGGGTTCCAGCACAGATACGCAGTATTTT.

The rearrangement links TRBV29-1 to TRBJ1-2; D may be TRBD1 (5 bases). Between the trimmed V and J ends, which lost 4 bases and 6 bases, there was a span of 12 bases. The V gene's germline CDR1 is SQVTM and CDR2 ANQGSEA. The CDR3 loop spans 12 amino acids. CDR3 in DNA: TGCAGCGTTGGGGCAGGGTTTGATGGCTACACCTTC. This sequence encodes CSVGAGFDGYTF.

This clonotype was observed a few times. V gene TRBV12-3 or TRBV12-4 combines with J gene TRBJ2-5; D is ambiguous. The CDR3 sequence is 11 residues long. Trimming took 3 bases from V and 5 from J, leaving 4 bases between them. The CDR3 DNA follows: TGTGCCAGCAGTTTCGGGGAGACCCAGTACTTC. Its protein is CASSFGETQYF.

The gene calls are TRBV7-3 and TRBJ2-1, with TRBD1 matching 8 bases. Trimming at V came to 8 bases and at J to 4 bases, leaving 4 bases not matched to a gene. This CDR3 spans 13 amino acids. Per germline, CDR1 SGHTA and CDR2 FQGTGA. The CDR3 nucleotides are TGTGCCAGCGGACAGGGCGAGTACAATGAGCAGTTCTTC. It encodes CASGQGEYNEQFF.

The V gene is TRBV23-1, the J gene TRBJ2-5; 10 bases agree with TRBD1. TRBV23-1 counts as an open reading frame of uncertain function. The V segment lost 6 bases and the J segment 6 bases; nucleotides outside the gene matches: 19. The CDR3 has 18 residues. DNA of the CDR3: TGCGCCAGCAGCCAACTCCTTTCGAGACAGGGGGCCGAAAAGACCCAGTACTTC. It yields the protein CASSQLLSRQGAEKTQYF.

This rearrangement joins TRBV4-1 to TRBJ2-5; D uncertain. CDR1 MGHRA and CDR2 YSYEKL come from the germline V gene. The germline V and J ends were trimmed by 2 bases and 2 bases, with 18 bases remaining between them. There are 17 residues in the CDR3. CDR3: CASSQLTSWAGQETQYF. CDR3 sequence (DNA): TGCGCCAGCAGCCAACTTACTTCTTGGGCCGGGCAAGAGACCCAGTACTTC.

V and J are TRBV9 and TRBJ2-5; 8 bases are shared with TRBD1. After removal of 4 bases from V and 2 bases from J, the junction contained 7 bases not matched to a gene. CDR3 length equals 15 residues. In germline, CDR1 is SGDLS, CDR2 YYNGEE. This chain's CDR3 is CASSPGTGPQETQYF. For the CDR3, the DNA is TGTGCCAGCAGCCCAGGGACAGGCCCACAAGAGACCCAGTACTTC.

The rearrangement joins TRBV27 to TRBJ2-1; 12 bases match TRBD2. Per germline, CDR1 MNHEY and CDR2 SMNVEV (reference sequence). The CDR3 covers 16 residues. With V trimmed by 5 bases and J by 6 bases, 8 bases remained unmatched. Here the CDR3 reads CASSPWGLAGANEQFF. CDR3 nucleotide sequence: TGTGCCAGCAGTCCATGGGGACTAGCGGGTGCCAATGAGCAGTTCTTC.

V gene TRBV20-1 combines with J gene TRBJ2-7; no definite D call. Trimming removed 2 bases at V and 0 bases at J, with 14 bases between. This CDR3 has 15 amino acids. From germline, CDR1 is DFQATT and CDR2 SNEGSKA (reference sequence). CDR3 in amino acids: CSARPPRRPSYEQYF. The CDR3 region has the DNA TGCAGTGCTAGACCCCCCCGTCGACCCTCCTACGAGCAGTACTTC.

The V gene is TRBV7-9, the J gene TRBJ1-2; maybe TRBD1 (5 bases). This CDR3 comprises 15 residues. Germline V gene sequence: CDR1 SEHNR, CDR2 FQNEAQ (reference sequence). V was clipped by 1 base and J by 4 bases, with 13 bases between them. As DNA, the CDR3 is TGTGCCAGCAGCTTAGGCGGAGTGGGGACCTATGGCTACACCTTC. This translates into CASSLGGVGTYGYTF. The full variable domain, in which reference TRBV7-9 and TRBJ1-2 provide the parts outside the CDR3, is DTGVSQNPRHKITKRGQNVTFRCDPISEHNRLYWYRQTLGQGPEFLTYFQNEAQLEKSRLLSDRFSAERPKGSFSTLEIQRTEQGDSAMYLCASSLGGVGTYGYTFGSGTRLTVV.

The gene calls are TRBV6-5 and TRBJ1-4; 9 bases map to TRBD1. The CDR3 length is 14 residues. The V and J ends lost 5 bases and 5 bases, in that order; junction bases with no gene match: 3. Germline CDR1 MNHEY, CDR2 SVGAGI. Here the CDR3 reads CASSKDRGNEKLFF. The CDR3 nucleotides are TGTGCCAGCAGTAAAGACAGGGGGAATGAAAAACTGTTTTTT.

The chain combines TRBV25-1 with TRBJ2-3; the D gene is possibly TRBD1 (6 bases). Trimming pared 7 bases from V and 4 bases from J, leaving 12 bases between. The CDR3 loop spans 13 amino acids. CDR1 and CDR2 from the germline V gene are MGHDK and SYGVNS. CDR3 in amino acids: CASNLEGADTQYF. The CDR3 coding sequence is TGTGCCAGCAACCTCGAGGGGGCAGATACGCAGTATTTT.

The chain couples TRBV5-4 to TRBJ1-2, with 7 bases that match TRBD1. Germline CDR1 and CDR2: SGHNT and YYREEE (reference sequence). J was trimmed by 8 bases and V by 3 bases; bases with no gene match: 13. The CDR3 is 15 residues long. The CDR3 loop reads CASSSGDRESDGYTF. CDR3 nucleotide sequence: TGTGCCAGCAGCTCCGGCGACAGGGAGTCGGACGGCTACACCTTC. The full variable domain, completed using reference TRBV5-4 and TRBJ1-2, is ETGVTQSPTHLIKTRGQQVTLRCSSQSGHNTVSWYQQALGQGPQFIFQYYREEENGRGNFPPRFSGLQFPNYSSELNVNALELDDSALYLCASSSGDRESDGYTFGSGTRLTVV.

V gene TRBV27 combines with J gene TRBJ2-1, with 8 nucleotides matching TRBD2. The J segment lost 9 bases and the V segment lost 4 bases, leaving 8 bases of the junction unmatched. The CDR3 has 14 residues. Looked up from germline, CDR1 is MNHEY and CDR2 is SMNVEV (reference sequence). As DNA, the CDR3 is TGTGCCAGCAGTTACCCGGGGACTAGTAGTGAGCAGTTCTTC. Residues: CASSYPGTSSEQFF.

This rearrangement joins TRBV27 to TRBJ1-1; 9 bases match TRBD1. Losses at the gene ends were 4 bases for V and 4 bases for J; bases not matched to a gene: 16. This CDR3 has 18 residues. CDR1 is MNHEY and CDR2 is SMNVEV in the germline V gene (reference sequence). In DNA, the CDR3 is TGTGCCAGCAGTTCCCTAGGGGTTACAGGGGGCGCATCCACTGAAGCTTTCTTT. Translation gives CASSSLGVTGGASTEAFF.

The V gene is TRBV12-5, the J gene TRBJ2-7; possibly TRBD2 for D (6 bases). Deletions cut 4 bases from V and 2 bases from J, with 15 bases between. The CDR3 contains 15 residues. The germline V gene encodes CDR1 LGHNT and CDR2 FRNRAP. The CDR3 DNA follows: TGTGCTAGTGGTTCCCTTCTAGCGACCGCCTACGAGCAGTACTTC. Amino acids: CASGSLLATAYEQYF.

This clonotype was counted once. The chain combines TRBV6-2 or TRBV6-3 with TRBJ2-3, with no clear D. V was clipped by 6 bases and J by 2 bases, with 15 bases between them. Germline values: CDR1 MNHEY, CDR2 SVGEGT. The CDR3 is 15 residues long. CDR3 in DNA: TGTGCCAGCAGAGTTTCTTATGGGGTCACAGATACGCAGTATTTT. It is translated as CASRVSYGVTDTQYF.